Reported below is one T cell receptor (beta chain). These data come from a study of OX40 agonist ivuxolimab in advanced cancers. This table comes from immunoSEQ multiplex PCR, and its TCRdb copy is limited to in-frame clones, with some not included. The sample holds approximately 76,000 clones, about 89% seen once. Germline CDR1 reads SQVTM; CDR2 reads ANQGSEA. V was clipped by 6 bases and J by 3 bases, with 24 bases between them. CDR3 size: 17 residues. Sequencing was performed on CD4+ or CD8+ T cells sorted from blood, taken in a trial of the OX40 agonist ivuxolimab. This sequence joins TRBV29-1 and TRBJ2-4; D is uncertain. This receptor was identified in an adult with an advanced solid tumor such as melanoma, head and neck, liver or kidney cancer. The CDR3 reads CSVAFTIQQNFKNIQYF. CDR3 in DNA: TGCAGCGTCGCCTTTACTATACAGCAAAACTTCAAAAACATTCAGTACTTC.